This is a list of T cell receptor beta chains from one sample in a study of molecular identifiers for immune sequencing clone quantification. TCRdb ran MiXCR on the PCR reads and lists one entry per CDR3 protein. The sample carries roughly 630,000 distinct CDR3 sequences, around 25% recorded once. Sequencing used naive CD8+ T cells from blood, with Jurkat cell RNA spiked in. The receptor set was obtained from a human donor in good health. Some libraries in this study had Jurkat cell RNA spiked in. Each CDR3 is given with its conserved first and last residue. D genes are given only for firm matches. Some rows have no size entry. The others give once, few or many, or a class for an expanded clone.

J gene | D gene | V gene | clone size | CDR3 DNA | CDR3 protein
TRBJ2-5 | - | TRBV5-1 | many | TGCGCCAGCAGCCCTTGGCGGGGTAGCGGCCAAGAGACCCAGTACTTC | CASSPWRGSGQETQYF
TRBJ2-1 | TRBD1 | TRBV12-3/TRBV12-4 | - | TGTGCCAGCGGGCGACAGGGGCATAAGGATGAGCAGTTCTTC | CASGRQGHKDEQFF
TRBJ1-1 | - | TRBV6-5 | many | TGTGCCAGCACGCTCGGGGAGTCAGCTTTCTTT | CASTLGESAFF
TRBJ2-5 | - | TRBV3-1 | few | TGTGCCAGCGCAGCACCTTCACCGGGGACCCAGTACTTC | CASAAPSPGTQYF
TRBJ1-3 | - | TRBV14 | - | TGTGCCAGCAGCGCCCGGGGGTTCTCTGGAAACACCATATATTTT | CASSARGFSGNTIYF
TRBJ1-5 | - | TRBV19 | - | TGTGCCAGTACCTTGACAGACTATAGCAATCAGCCCCAGCATTTT | CASTLTDYSNQPQHF
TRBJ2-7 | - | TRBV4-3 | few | TGCGCCAGCAGCCAAGACAGAAGGACAACCTACGAGCAGTACTTC | CASSQDRRTTYEQYF
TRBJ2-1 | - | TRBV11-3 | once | TGTGCCAGCAGCCCATGGAGGGAGCACAATGAGCAGTTCTTC | CASSPWREHNEQFF
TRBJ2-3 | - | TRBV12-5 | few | TGTGCTAGTGGTTTGGGAGATGCGCAGTATTTT | CASGLGDAQYF
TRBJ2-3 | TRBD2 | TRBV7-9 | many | TGTGCCAGTGGGACTAGCGAAGATACGCAGTATTTT | CASGTSEDTQYF
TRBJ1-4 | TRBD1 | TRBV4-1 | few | TGCGCCAGCAGCCAAGCTAGGGACAGGCTAACTAATGAAAAACTGTTTTTT | CASSQARDRLTNEKLFF
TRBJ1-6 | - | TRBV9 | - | TGTGCCAGCAGCGTAGGCCGGACGTATAATTCACCCCTCCACTTT | CASSVGRTYNSPLHF
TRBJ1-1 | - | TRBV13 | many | TGTGCCAGCAGCTTTGCCCCCACTGAAGCTTTCTTT | CASSFAPTEAFF
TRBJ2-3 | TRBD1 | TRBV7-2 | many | TGTGCCAGCAGCAACCCAATATTCGGACAGGGGGTAGCAGATACGCAGTATTTT | CASSNPIFGQGVADTQYF
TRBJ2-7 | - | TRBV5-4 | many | TGTGCCAGCAGCTTGGCCCGGCTAGCGCGGTCCTACGAGCAGTACTTC | CASSLARLARSYEQYF
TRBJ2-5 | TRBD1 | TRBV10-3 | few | TGTGCCATCAGGGGGGACAGTAAAGAGACCCAGTACTTC | CAIRGDSKETQYF
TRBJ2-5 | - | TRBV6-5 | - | TGTGCCAGCAGTTATGGGGGGCCCCCGGAGACCCAGTACTTC | CASSYGGPPETQYF
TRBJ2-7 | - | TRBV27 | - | TGTGCCAGCGCCCCCCGGGACGGCTCCTACGAGCAGTACTTC | CASAPRDGSYEQYF
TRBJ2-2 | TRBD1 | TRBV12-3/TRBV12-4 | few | TGTGCCAGCATCTCCGGGACAGGGGGCATTTCGAACACCGGGGAGCTGTTTTTT | CASISGTGGISNTGELFF
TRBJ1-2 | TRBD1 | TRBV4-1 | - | TGCGCCAGCAGCCAAGTTCCCGGACAGGGCCTTGGCTATGGCTACACCTTC | CASSQVPGQGLGYGYTF
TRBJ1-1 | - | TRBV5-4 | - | TGTGCCAGCAGCTCATTACCCACGGATGAAGCTTTCTTT | CASSSLPTDEAFF
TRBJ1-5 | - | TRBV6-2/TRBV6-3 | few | TGTGCCAGCAGTTACTCGAGGGACATTAGCAATCAGCCCCAGCATTTT | CASSYSRDISNQPQHF
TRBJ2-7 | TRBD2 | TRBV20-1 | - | TGCAGTGCTAGAGATGGAGGGACTAGCTCCTACGAGCAGTACTTC | CSARDGGTSSYEQYF
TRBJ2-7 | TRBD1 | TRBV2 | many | TGTGCCAGCTGGGGACAGTACTCCTACGAGCAGTACTTC | CASWGQYSYEQYF
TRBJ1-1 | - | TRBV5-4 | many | TGTGCCAGCAACCTCAATTTGAACACTGAAGCTTTCTTT | CASNLNLNTEAFF
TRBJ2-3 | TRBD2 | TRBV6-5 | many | TGTGCCAGCAGTTGGACATTAGCGGGAGCCACAGATACGCAGTATTTT | CASSWTLAGATDTQYF
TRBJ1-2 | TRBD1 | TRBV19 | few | TGTGCCAGTAACTTCAGGGGGCAGAATGGCTACACCTTC | CASNFRGQNGYTF
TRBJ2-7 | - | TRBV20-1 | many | TGCAGTGCTAGGTCTGCCCCCCGGGGGCTTTCCTACGAGCAGTACTTC | CSARSAPRGLSYEQYF
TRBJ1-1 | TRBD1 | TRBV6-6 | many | TGTGCCAGCAGGGGGACAGAAATACACATGAACACTGAAGCTTTCTTT | CASRGTEIHMNTEAFF
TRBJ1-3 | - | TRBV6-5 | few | TGTGCCAGCTACGGGGGCTTATATGGAAACACCATATATTTT | CASYGGLYGNTIYF
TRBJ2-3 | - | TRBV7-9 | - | TGTGCCAGCAGCTTTTTTCTTTCAGGACAGTATAGCACAGATACGCAGTATTTT | CASSFFLSGQYSTDTQYF
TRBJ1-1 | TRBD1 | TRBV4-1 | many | TGCGCCAGCAGCCCCGGACAGGGGGCGAGTGAAGCTTTCTTT | CASSPGQGASEAFF
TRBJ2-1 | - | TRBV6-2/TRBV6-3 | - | TGTGCCAGCAGTTACAGCGGCAACTACAATGAGCAGTTCTTC | CASSYSGNYNEQFF
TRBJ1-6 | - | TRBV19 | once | TGTGCCAGTAGTATAGATCTCGGCAGAAATTCACACCTCCACTTT | CASSIDLGRNSHLHF
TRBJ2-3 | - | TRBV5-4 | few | TGTGCCAGCAGCTCCAGGACAAGACCGGGCACAGATACGCAGTATTTT | CASSSRTRPGTDTQYF
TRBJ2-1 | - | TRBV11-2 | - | TGTGCCAGCAGCTTAATCCAAGGGGTCAATGAGCAGTTCTTC | CASSLIQGVNEQFF
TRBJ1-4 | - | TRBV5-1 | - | TGCGCCAGCAGTTCGACGGGGCCGCCGGGTGAAAAACTGTTTTTT | CASSSTGPPGEKLFF
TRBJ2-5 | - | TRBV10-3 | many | TGTGCCATCAGTGAGTCGTACAGAGCTCAAGAGACCCAGTACTTC | CAISESYRAQETQYF
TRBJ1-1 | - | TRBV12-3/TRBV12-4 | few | TGTGCCAGCAGTTTGTATGCTCGGCCGAACACTGAAGCTTTCTTT | CASSLYARPNTEAFF
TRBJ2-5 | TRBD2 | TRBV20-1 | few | TGCAGTGCTAGTCCGCTCCCGGGACTAGCGGGAGCAGAAAGGGGAGAGACCCAGTACTTC | CSASPLPGLAGAERGETQYF
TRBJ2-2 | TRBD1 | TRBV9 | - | TGTGCCAGCAGCGAAACCGGGACAGTAAACACCGGGGAGCTGTTTTTT | CASSETGTVNTGELFF
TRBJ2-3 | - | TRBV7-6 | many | TGTGCCAGCAGCTTAGGGCCAGATACGCAGTATTTT | CASSLGPDTQYF
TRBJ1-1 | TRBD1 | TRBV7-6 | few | TGTGCCAGCACCACTTCGGGACAGGGGGGGCCTCTGAACACTGAAGCTTTCTTT | CASTTSGQGGPLNTEAFF
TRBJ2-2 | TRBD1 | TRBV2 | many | TGTGCCAGCAGCCCCGGGACAGGGAACACCGGGGAGCTGTTTTTT | CASSPGTGNTGELFF
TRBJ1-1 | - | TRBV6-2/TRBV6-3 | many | TGTGCCAGCAAGGATTCCCTCATCGGGAGTGAAGCTTTCTTT | CASKDSLIGSEAFF
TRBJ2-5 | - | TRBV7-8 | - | TGTGCCAGCAGCCCCATCGGGTGGGGCGGGGTCCAAGAGACCCAGTACTTC | CASSPIGWGGVQETQYF
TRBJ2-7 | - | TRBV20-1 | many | TGCAGTGCTCGGTTCGCGCTGCCCACCTACGAGCAGTACTTC | CSARFALPTYEQYF
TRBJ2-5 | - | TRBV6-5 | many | TGTGCCAGCAGTTACTCCCCAGGGAGGCGTGAGACCCAGTACTTC | CASSYSPGRRETQYF
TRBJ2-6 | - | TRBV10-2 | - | TGCGCCGTCCGGGGAGACACCCCACCCTCTGGGGCCAACGTCCTGCCTTTC | CAVRGDTPPSGANVLPF
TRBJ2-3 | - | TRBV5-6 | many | TGTGCCAGCAGCTTCAACACAGATACGCAGTATTTT | CASSFNTDTQYF
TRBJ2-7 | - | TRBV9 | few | TGTGCCAGCAGCTCCACGGAAGGGGGAGGAGGTTACGAGCAGTACTTC | CASSSTEGGGGYEQYF
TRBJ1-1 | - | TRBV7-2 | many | TGTGCCAGCAGCCCATACGGAGTGAACACTGAAGCTTTCTTT | CASSPYGVNTEAFF
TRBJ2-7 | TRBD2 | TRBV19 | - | TGTGCCAGTAGTATTAGCGGGAGCCACGAGCAGTACTTC | CASSISGSHEQYF
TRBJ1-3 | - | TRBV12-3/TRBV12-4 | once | TGTACCAGCAGCCCGGGACGGAGCACTGGAAACACCATATATTTT | CTSSPGRSTGNTIYF
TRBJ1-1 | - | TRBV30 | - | TGTGCCTGGGGGGGAGTAGGGCCGGTGATGACTGAAGCTTTCTTT | CAWGGVGPVMTEAFF
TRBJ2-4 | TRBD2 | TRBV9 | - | TGTGCCAGCAGCGTAGAGGCTAGCGGGGGGGCCTTCGCCAAAAACATTCAGTACTTC | CASSVEASGGAFAKNIQYF
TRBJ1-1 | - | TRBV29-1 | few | TGCAGCGTGCGGGGAGGGAGGGAAGATTGGATGAACACTGAAGCTTTCTTT | CSVRGGREDWMNTEAFF
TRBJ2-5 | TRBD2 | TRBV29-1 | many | TGCAGCGTCTACCGAGCGGGAGGGCCTCCAGAGACCCAGTACTTC | CSVYRAGGPPETQYF
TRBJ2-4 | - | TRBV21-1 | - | TGTGCCAGCAGCAATGATCCGGAGGCCCTAGCCAAAAACATTCAGTACTTC | CASSNDPEALAKNIQYF
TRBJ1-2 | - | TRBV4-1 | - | TGCGCCAGCAGCCAAGGTATCACAGACTGGAACTATGGCTACACCTTC | CASSQGITDWNYGYTF